Shown below are 5 T cell receptor beta chains from a single sample sequenced in a study of early stage breast cancer tumors. Repertoires were generated with immunoSEQ multiplex PCR, while TCRdb's copy carries only in-frame clones and drops some. The sample includes some 75,000 clones, 70% to 85% of them seen just once. Sequenced sample: blood. All receptors come from a person aged 55 to 75 with breast cancer.

The J gene is TRBJ1-3, the V gene TRBV5-1; TRBD1 agrees at 7 bases. The CDR3 totals 14 residues. With 2 bases clipped from V and 2 bases from J, the junction kept 1 base outside the gene matches. CDR1 and CDR2 (germline): SGHRS, YFSETQ. In DNA form, the CDR3 reads TGCGCCAGCAGCTTAACAGGGGCTGGAAACACCATATATTTT. Translated: CASSLTGAGNTIYF.

This chain uses TRBV9 with TRBJ2-5; 8 bases match TRBD1. The CDR3 is 16 amino acids. Trimming took 4 bases from V and 4 from J; bases not matched to a gene: 12. Germline values: CDR1 SGDLS, CDR2 YYNGEE. CDR3 loop: CASSKQTGAPGETQYF. CDR3 sequence (DNA): TGTGCCAGCAGCAAACAGACAGGGGCCCCGGGAGAGACCCAGTACTTC.

The V call is TRBV4-3, the J call TRBJ2-1, with 11 positions matching TRBD2. Germline values: CDR1 LGHNA, CDR2 YSLEER. The CDR3 length is 16 residues. V was clipped by 1 base and J by 7 bases; unmatched bases: 6. The CDR3 coding sequence is TGCGCCAGCAGCCAAGGGGCTAGCGGGAGGCTAAATGAGCAGTTCTTC. As protein: CASSQGASGRLNEQFF.

The gene calls are TRBV6-5 and TRBJ1-5; D ambiguous. Per the germline V gene, CDR1 is MNHEY and CDR2 is SVGAGI. This CDR3 has 11 residues. V shed 5 bases and J shed 7 bases, with 6 bases lying between them. Here the CDR3 reads CASSNQQPQHF. CDR3 nucleotide sequence: TGTGCCAGCAGTAATCAACAGCCCCAGCATTTT.

V and J are TRBV11-2 and TRBJ1-6; 7 nucleotides match TRBD1. Germline CDR1 reads SGHAT; CDR2 reads FQNNGV. J was trimmed by 6 bases and V by 1 base; bases with no gene match: 6. This CDR3 is 16 amino acids long. CDR3: CASSLGGQVSNSPLHF. DNA of the CDR3: TGTGCCAGCAGCTTAGGCGGACAGGTGTCTAATTCACCCCTCCACTTT. Full variable domain (rest looked up from reference TRBV11-2 and TRBJ1-6): EAGVAQSPRYKIIEKRQSVAFWCNPISGHATLYWYQQILGQGPKLLIQFQNNGVVDDSQLPKDRFSAERLKGVDSTLKIQPAKLEDSAVYLCASSLGGQVSNSPLHFGNGTRLTVT.